This T cell receptor beta chain came from a study of blood T cell repertoires in COVID-19. The authors' processing: Quantification of nucleated cells was approximated via reference gene primer amplification. Here immunoSEQ multiplex PCR was the method, and the copy in TCRdb shows in-frame clones only, minus some. V and J calls and clone size are given by that table; D and trimming were obtained from the DNA. The data hold approximately 90,000 clones, with around 79% observed a single time. The CDR3 has 17 residues. CDR1 and CDR2 (germline): WNHNN, SYGVQD (reference sequence). V was pared by 2 bases and J by 4 bases, with 11 bases of the junction left unmatched.

This receptor was taken from a human donor in a cohort sampled during active COVID-19. J is TRBJ2-3 and V is TRBV10-1; 8 bases line up with TRBD2. Material: peripheral blood. The CDR3 DNA reads as TGCGCCAGCAGTGAGGATGAGCTGAGCGGGAGTGCAGATACGCAGTATTTT. Its translation: CASSEDELSGSADTQYF.